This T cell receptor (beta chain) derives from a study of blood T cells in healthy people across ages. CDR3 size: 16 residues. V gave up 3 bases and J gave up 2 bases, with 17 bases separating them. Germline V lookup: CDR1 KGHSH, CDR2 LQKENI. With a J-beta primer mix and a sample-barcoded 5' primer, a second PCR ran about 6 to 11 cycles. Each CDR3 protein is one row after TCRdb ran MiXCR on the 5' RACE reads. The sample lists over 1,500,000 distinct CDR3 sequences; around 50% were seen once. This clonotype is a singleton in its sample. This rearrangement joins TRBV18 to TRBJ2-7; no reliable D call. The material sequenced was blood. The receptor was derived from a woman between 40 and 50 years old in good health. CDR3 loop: CASSPLPGSATYEQYF. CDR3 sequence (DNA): TGTGCCAGCTCACCCCTGCCGGGCTCAGCGACCTACGAGCAGTACTTC. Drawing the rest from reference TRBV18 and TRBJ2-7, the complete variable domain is NAGVMQNPRHLVRRRGQEARLRCSPMKGHSHVYWYRQLPEEGLKFMVYLQKENIIDESGMPKERFSAEFPKEGPSILRIQQVVRGDSAAYFCASSPLPGSATYEQYFGPGTRLTVT.